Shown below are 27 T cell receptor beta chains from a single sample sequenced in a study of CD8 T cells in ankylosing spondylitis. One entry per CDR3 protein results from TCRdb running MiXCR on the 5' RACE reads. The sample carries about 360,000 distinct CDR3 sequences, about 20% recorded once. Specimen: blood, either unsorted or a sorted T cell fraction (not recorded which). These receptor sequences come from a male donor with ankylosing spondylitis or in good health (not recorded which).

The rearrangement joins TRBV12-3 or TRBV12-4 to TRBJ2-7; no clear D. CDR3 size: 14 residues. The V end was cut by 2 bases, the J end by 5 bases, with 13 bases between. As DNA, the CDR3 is TGTGCCAGCAGTTTACTGAGCCTTCAGGACGAGCAGTACTTC. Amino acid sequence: CASSLLSLQDEQYF.

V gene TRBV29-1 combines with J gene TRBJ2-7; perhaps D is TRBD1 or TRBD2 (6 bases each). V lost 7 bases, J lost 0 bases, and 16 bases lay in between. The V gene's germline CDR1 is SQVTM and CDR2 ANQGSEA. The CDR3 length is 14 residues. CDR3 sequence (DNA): TGCAGCGGGTTGGGGCGGGACAACTCCTACGAGCAGTACTTC. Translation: CSGLGRDNSYEQYF.

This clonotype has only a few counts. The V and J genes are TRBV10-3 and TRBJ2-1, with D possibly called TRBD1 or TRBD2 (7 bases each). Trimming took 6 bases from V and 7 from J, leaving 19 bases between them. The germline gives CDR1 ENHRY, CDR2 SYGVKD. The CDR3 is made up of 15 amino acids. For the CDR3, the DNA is TGTGCCATCAGCCCTGGGAGGGGGCAGGGAAATGAGCAGTTCTTC. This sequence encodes CAISPGRGQGNEQFF.

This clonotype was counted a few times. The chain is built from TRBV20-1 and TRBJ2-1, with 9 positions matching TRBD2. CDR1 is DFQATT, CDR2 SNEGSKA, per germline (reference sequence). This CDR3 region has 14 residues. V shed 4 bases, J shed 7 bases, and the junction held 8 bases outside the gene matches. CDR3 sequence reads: CSAIRRGGMNEQFF. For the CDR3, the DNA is TGCAGTGCTATAAGGCGGGGGGGCATGAATGAGCAGTTCTTC.

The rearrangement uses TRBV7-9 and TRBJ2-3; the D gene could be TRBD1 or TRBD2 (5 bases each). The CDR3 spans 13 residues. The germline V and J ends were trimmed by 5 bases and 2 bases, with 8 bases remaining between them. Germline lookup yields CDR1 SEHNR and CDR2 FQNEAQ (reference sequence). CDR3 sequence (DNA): TGTGCCAGCAGCATGGGGACCACAGATACGCAGTATTTT. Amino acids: CASSMGTTDTQYF.

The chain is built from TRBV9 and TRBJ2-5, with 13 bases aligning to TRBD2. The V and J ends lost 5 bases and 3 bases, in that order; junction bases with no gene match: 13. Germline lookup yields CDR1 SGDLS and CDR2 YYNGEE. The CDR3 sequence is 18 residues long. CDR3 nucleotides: TGTGCCAGCAGTCCCATGGACGCGGGACTAGCGGGGAAAGAGACCCAGTACTTC. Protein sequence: CASSPMDAGLAGKETQYF.

This CDR3 reads CASSALLGQGTFSSPETQYF. CDR3 DNA sequence: TGTGCCAGCAGTGCGCTTTTGGGGCAAGGGACTTTTTCAAGCCCAGAGACCCAGTACTTC. The chain is built from TRBV25-1 and TRBJ2-5; weak D call: TRBD2 (6 bases). The germline CDR1 and CDR2 sequences are MGHDK and SYGVNS. Trimming pared 4 bases from V and 4 bases from J, leaving 31 bases between. The CDR3 runs to 20 residues.

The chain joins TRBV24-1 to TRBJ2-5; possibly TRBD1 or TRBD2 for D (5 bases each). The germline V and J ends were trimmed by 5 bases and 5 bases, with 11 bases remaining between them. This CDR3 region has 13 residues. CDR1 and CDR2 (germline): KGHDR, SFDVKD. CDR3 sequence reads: CATSVKWGETQYF. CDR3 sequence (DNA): TGTGCCACCAGTGTTAAGTGGGGGGAGACCCAGTACTTC.

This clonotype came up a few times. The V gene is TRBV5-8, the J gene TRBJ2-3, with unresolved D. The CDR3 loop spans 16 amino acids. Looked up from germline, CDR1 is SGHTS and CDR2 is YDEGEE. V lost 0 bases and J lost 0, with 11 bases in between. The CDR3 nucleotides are TGTGCCAGCAGCTTGGGGCAGACCTTTAGCACAGATACGCAGTATTTT. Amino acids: CASSLGQTFSTDTQYF.

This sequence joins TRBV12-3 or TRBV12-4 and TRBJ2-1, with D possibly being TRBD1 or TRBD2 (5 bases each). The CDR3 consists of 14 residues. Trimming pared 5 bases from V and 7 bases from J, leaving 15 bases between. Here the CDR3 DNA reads TGTGCCAGCAGTGCCCCGGGACCCACAAATGAGCAGTTCTTC. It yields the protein CASSAPGPTNEQFF.

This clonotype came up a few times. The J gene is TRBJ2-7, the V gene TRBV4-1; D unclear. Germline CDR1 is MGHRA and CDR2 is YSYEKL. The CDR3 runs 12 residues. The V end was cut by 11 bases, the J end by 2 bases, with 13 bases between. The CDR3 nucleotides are TGCGCCGGCCCGACTGAGACCTACGAGCAGTACTTC. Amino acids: CAGPTETYEQYF.

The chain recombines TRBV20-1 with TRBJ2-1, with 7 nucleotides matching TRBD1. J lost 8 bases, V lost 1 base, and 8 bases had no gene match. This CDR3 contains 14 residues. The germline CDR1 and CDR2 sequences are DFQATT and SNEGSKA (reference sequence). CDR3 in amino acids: CSARGLRQGDEQFF. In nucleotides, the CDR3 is TGCAGTGCTAGAGGGTTGCGGCAGGGGGATGAGCAGTTCTTC.

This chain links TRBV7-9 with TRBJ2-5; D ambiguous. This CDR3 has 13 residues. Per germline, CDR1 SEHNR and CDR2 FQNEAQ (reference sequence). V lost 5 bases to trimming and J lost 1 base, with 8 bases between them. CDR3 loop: CASSPTSQETQYF. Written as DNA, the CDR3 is TGTGCCAGCAGCCCGACATCCCAAGAGACCCAGTACTTC.

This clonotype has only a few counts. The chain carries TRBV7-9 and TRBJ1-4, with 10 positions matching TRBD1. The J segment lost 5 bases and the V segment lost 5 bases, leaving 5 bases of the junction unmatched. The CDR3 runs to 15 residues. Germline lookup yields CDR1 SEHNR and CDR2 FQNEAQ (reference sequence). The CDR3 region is CASSPTGGLNEKLFF. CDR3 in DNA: TGTGCCAGCAGCCCGACAGGGGGCTTGAATGAAAAACTGTTTTTT.

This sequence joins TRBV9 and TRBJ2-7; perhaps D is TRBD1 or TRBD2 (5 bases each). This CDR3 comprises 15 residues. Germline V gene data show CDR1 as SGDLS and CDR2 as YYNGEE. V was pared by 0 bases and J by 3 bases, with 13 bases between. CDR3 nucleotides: TGTGCCAGCAGCGTAGGAGGACACGGGGTCTACGAGCAGTACTTC. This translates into CASSVGGHGVYEQYF.

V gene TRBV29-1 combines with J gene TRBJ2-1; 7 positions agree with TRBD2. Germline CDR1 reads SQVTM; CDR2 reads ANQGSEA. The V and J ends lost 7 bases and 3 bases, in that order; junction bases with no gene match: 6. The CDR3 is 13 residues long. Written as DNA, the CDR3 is TGCAGCGCCAATGGGGGGGACTACAATGAGCAGTTCTTC. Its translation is CSANGGDYNEQFF.

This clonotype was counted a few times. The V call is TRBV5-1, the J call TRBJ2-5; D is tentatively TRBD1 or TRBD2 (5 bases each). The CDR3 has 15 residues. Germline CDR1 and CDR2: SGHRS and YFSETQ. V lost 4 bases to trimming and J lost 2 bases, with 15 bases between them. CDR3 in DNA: TGCGCCAGCAGCCCCCACCGGGACGGTCAAGAGACCCAGTACTTC. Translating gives CASSPHRDGQETQYF.

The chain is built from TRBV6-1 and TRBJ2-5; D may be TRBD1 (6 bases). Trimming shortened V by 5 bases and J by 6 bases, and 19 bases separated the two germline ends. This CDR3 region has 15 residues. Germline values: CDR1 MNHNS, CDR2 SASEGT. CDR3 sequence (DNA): TGTGCCAGCAGTACCTACGGGGAAGGGACAAAGACCCAGTACTTC. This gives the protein CASSTYGEGTKTQYF.

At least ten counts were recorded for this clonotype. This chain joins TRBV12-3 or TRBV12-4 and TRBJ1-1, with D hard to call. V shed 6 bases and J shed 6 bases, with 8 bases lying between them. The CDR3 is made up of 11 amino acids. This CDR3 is CASSLDAEAFF. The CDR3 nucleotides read TGTGCCAGCAGCTTGGACGCTGAAGCTTTCTTT.

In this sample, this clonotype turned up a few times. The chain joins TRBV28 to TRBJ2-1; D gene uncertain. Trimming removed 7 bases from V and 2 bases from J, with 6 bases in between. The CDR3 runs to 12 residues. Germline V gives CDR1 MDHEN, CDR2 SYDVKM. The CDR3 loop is CASNLPYNEQFF. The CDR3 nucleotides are TGTGCCAGCAATTTGCCCTACAATGAGCAGTTCTTC.

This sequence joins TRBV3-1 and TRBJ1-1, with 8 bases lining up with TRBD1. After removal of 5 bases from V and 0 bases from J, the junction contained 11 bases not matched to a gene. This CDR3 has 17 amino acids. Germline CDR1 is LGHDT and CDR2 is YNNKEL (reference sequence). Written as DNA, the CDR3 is TGTGCCAGCAGCTCATCCGGGACAGGCTTAATGAACACTGAAGCTTTCTTT. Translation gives CASSSSGTGLMNTEAFF. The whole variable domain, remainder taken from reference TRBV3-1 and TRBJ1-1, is DTAVSQTPKYLVTQMGNDKSIKCEQNLGHDTMYWYKQDSKKFLKIMFSYNNKELIINETVPNRFSPKSPDKAHLNLHINSLELGDSAVYFCASSSSGTGLMNTEAFFGQGTRLTVV.

CDR3 loop: CASSSRAGTINSYEQYF. The CDR3 nucleotides are TGTGCCAGCAGTTCTAGAGCCGGGACTATCAACTCCTACGAGCAGTACTTC. This rearrangement joins TRBV6-5 to TRBJ2-7; TRBD2 aligns across 7 bases. V lost 4 bases, J lost 0 bases, and 12 bases stayed unmatched. The CDR3 consists of 17 residues. CDR1 is MNHEY and CDR2 is SVGAGI in the germline V gene.

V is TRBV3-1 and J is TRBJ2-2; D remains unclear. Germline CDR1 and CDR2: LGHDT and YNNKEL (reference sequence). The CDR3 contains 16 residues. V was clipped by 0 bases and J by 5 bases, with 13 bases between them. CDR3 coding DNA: TGTGCCAGCAGCCAAGAGGAGTGGGGTGAGACCGGGGAGCTGTTTTTT. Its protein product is CASSQEEWGETGELFF.

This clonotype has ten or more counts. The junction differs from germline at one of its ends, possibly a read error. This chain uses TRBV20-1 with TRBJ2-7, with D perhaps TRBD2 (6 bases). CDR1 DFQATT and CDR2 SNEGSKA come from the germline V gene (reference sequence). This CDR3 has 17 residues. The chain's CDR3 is CSARGGDRDRSSYEQYF. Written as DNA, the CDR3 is TGCAGTGCAAGAGGCGGGGATCGGGACCGAAGCTCCTACGAGCAGTACTTC.

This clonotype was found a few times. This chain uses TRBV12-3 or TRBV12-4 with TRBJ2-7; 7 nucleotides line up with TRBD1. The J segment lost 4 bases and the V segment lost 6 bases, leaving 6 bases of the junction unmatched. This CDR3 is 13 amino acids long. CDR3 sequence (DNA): TGTGCCAGCAGGGACGGGACAGCGTACGAGCAGTACTTC. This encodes CASRDGTAYEQYF.

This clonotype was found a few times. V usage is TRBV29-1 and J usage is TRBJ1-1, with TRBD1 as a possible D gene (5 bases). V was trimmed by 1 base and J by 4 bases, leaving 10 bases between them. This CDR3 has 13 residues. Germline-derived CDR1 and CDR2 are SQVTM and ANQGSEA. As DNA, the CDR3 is TGCAGCGTTGAAGGTATAGGGGCCACTGAAGCTTTCTTT. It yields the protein CSVEGIGATEAFF.

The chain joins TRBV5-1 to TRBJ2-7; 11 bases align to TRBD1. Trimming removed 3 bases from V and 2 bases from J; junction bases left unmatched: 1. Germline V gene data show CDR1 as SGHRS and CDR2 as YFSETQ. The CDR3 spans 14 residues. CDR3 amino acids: CASSWDRGTYEQYF. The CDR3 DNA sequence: TGCGCCAGCAGCTGGGACAGGGGGACCTACGAGCAGTACTTC.